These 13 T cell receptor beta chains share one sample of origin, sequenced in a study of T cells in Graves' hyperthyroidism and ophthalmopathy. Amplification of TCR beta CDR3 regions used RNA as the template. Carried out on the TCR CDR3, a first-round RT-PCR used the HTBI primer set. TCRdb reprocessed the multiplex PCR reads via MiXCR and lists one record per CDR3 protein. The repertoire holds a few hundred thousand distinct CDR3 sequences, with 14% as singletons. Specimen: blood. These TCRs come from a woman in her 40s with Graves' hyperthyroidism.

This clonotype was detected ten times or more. The CDR3 sequence is CASSFNRESTDTQYF. The DNA for the CDR3 is TGTGCCAGCAGTTTTAACAGGGAGAGCACAGATACGCAGTATTTT. This chain links TRBV12-3 or TRBV12-4 with TRBJ2-3; possibly TRBD1 for D (6 bases). This CDR3 has 15 residues. The V end was cut by 3 bases, the J end by 0 bases, with 10 bases between.

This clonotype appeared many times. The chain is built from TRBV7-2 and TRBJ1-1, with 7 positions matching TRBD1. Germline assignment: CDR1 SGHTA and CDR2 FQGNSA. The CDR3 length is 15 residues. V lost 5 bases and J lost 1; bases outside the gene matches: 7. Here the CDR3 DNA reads TGTGCCAGCAGCCCCCGGACAGGTAGGAACACTGAAGCTTTCTTT. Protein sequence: CASSPRTGRNTEAFF.

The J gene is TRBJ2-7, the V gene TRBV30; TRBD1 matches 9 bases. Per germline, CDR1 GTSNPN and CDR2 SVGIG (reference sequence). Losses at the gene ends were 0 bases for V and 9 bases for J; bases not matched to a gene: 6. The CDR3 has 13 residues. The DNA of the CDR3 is TGTGCCTGGAGTGTAGGACAGGGGCCTGGGCAGTACTTC. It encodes CAWSVGQGPGQYF.

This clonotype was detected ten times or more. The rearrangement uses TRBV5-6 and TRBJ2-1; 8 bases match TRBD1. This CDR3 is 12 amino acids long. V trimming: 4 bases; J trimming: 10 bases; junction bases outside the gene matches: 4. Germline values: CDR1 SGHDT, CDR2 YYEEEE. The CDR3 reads CASSVDRGEQFF. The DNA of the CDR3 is TGTGCCAGCAGCGTAGACAGGGGCGAGCAGTTCTTC.

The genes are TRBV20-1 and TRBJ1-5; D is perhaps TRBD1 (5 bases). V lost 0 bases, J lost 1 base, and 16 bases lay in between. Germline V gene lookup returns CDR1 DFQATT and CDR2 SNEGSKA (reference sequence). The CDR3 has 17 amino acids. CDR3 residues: CSARDLGPGLSNQPQHF. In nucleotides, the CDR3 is TGCAGTGCTAGAGATCTCGGGCCGGGACTGAGCAATCAGCCCCAGCATTTT.

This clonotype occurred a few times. CDR3 region: CASTMAGNQPQHF. The CDR3 coding sequence is TGTGCCAGTACTATGGCGGGCAATCAGCCCCAGCATTTT. J is TRBJ1-5 and V is TRBV19; D is undetermined. Looked up from germline, CDR1 is LNHDA and CDR2 is SQIVND (reference sequence). The V end lost 7 bases, the J end lost 2 bases, and 9 bases lay between the germline ends. This CDR3 comprises 13 residues.

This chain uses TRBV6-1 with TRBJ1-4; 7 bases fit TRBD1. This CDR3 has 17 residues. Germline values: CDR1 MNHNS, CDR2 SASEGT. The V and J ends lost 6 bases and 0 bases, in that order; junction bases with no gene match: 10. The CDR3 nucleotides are TGTGCCAGCAGGGACAGGCATCGGTTTGCAACTAATGAAAAACTGTTTTTT. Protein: CASRDRHRFATNEKLFF.

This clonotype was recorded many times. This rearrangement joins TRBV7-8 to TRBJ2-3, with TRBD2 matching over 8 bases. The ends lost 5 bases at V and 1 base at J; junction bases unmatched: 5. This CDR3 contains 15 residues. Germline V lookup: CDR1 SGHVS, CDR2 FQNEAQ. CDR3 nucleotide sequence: TGTGCCAGCAGCCAAGCGGGAGTCGGCACAGATACGCAGTATTTT. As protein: CASSQAGVGTDTQYF. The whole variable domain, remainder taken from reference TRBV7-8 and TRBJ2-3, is GAGVSQSPRYKVAKRGQDVALRCDPISGHVSLFWYQQALGQGPEFLTYFQNEAQLDKSGLPSDRFFAERPEGSVSTLKIQRTQQEDSAVYLCASSQAGVGTDTQYFGPGTRLTVL.

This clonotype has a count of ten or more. This chain's CDR3 is CASSNGTGKTQYF. The CDR3 DNA is TGCGCCAGCAGCAACGGGACAGGGAAGACCCAGTACTTC. The gene calls are TRBV10-1 and TRBJ2-5, with 9 nucleotides matching TRBD1. From germline, CDR1 is WNHNN and CDR2 SYGVQD (reference sequence). The CDR3 is 13 residues long. The V segment lost 6 bases and the J segment 6 bases; nucleotides outside the gene matches: 5.

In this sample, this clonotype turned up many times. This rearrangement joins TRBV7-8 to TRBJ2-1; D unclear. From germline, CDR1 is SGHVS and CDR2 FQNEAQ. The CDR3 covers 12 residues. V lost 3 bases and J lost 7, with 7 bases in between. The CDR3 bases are TGTGCCAGCAGCTTCCAAGGAAATGAGCAGTTCTTC. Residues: CASSFQGNEQFF.

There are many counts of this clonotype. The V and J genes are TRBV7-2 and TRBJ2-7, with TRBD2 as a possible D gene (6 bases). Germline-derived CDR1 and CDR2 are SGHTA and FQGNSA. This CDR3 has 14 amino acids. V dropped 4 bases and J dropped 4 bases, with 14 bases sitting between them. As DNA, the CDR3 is TGTGCCAGCAGCTGGGACGGGAGCCTATACGAGCAGTACTTC. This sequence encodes CASSWDGSLYEQYF.

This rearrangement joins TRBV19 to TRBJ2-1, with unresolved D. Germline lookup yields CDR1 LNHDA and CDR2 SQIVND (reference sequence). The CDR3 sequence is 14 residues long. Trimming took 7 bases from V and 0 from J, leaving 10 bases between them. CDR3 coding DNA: TGTGCCAGTAAGTTCCACGGCTCCTACAATGAGCAGTTCTTC. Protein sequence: CASKFHGSYNEQFF.

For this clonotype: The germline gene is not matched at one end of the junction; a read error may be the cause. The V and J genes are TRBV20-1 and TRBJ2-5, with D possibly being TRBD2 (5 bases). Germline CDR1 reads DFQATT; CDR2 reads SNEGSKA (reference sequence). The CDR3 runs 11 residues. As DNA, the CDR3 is TGCGGTGCTAGCCCTGGAAGGACCCAGTACTTC. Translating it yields CGASPGRTQYF.